This T cell receptor beta chain comes out of a study of shared clonotypes between healthy human individuals. As for this clone: What it binds is not known.

Replicate PCRs for sorted subsets used 200 ng DNA; this equaled about 30,000 T cell genomes. TCRdb's copy holds only in-frame clones and misses some; the assay was immunoSEQ multiplex PCR. In the table there are about 2.3 million clones, less than 95% of which are singletons. Germline trimming cut 4 bases from V and 3 bases from J; bases unmatched to any gene: 16. Germline V gene data show CDR1 as MDHEN and CDR2 as SYDVKM. There are 18 residues in the CDR3. Study findings and constraints: The study drew on few donors, limiting represented genetic and exposure-history diversity.

Sequencing was performed on naive CD4+ T cells from PBMCs. The subset was: CD45RA+ positively selected. This TCR was sampled from a man between 18 and 35 years old in good health. Some clones in this sample may be carry-over from other donors' samples. The V gene is TRBV28, the J gene TRBJ2-7; 9 bases fit TRBD1. CDR3 DNA: TGTGCCAGCAGTTCCCCCGCCACCCCGGGACAGGGCTTCTACGAGCAGTACTTC. It yields the protein CASSSPATPGQGFYEQYF.